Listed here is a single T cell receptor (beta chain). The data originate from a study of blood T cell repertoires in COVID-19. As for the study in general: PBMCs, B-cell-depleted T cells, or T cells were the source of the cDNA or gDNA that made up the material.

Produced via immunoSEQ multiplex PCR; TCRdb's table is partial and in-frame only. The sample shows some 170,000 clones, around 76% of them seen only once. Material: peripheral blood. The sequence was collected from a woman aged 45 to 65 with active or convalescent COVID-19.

For the CDR3, the DNA is TGTGCCAGCAGCTTGGCCCCAGGGCGTGGGGAGCAGTACTTC. Residues: CASSLAPGRGEQYF. V and J are TRBV5-8 and TRBJ2-7; D is perhaps TRBD1 (5 bases). Germline V gene sequence: CDR1 SGHTS, CDR2 YDEGEE. Trimming removed 0 bases at V and 7 bases at J, with 14 bases between. This CDR3 comprises 14 residues.